This TCR beta chain was profiled in a study of early T cells in non-severe SARS-CoV-2 infection. For the study at large: Bulk RNA taken from unsorted whole blood was sequenced, leaving chains unpaired. Study outcomes and limitations: Lookups in VDJdb leaned toward anti-spike CD8 responses and missed private and CD4 specificities.

CDR1 and CDR2 from the germline V gene are SGHRS and YFSETQ. The CDR3 runs to 14 residues. The V and J ends lost 4 bases and 7 bases respectively, with 14 bases between them. On this clonotype: As yet, its antigen is unknown.

The protocol attached unique molecular identifiers to individual cDNA molecules. TCRdb independently ran MiXCR on the 5' RACE reads; one entry per CDR3 protein. The profile covers about 50,000 distinct CDR3 sequences, with about 6.3% appearing a single time and roughly 2.8% taken by the ten largest. The sample was whole blood, taken at baseline. This TCR came from an adult who was a healthcare worker with PCR-confirmed SARS-CoV-2 infection or an uninfected control (not recorded which). The chain links TRBV5-1 to TRBJ1-4; D is ambiguous. In nucleotides, the CDR3 is TGCGCCAGCAGCAACGGCAGATACGGTGAAAAACTGTTTTTT. As protein: CASSNGRYGEKLFF.